This TCR beta chain was recovered during a study of cytomegalovirus exposure and HLA in healthy donors. Study-level background: Early released data comprised 75 million to 100 million unique TCRs from HLA-typed donors.

The PCR made use of 60 Vbeta and 13 Jbeta primers. Original processing methods: Approximately 86 million unique TCR beta chains, 8.5 million to 14 million shared, were counted in a later analysis. Clones were read by immunoSEQ multiplex PCR, and TCRdb kept only the in-frame ones, dropping some. V and J calls and clone size come straight from that table; D and trimming were deduced from the DNA. The listing records around 25,000 clones. The CDR3 runs to 15 residues. Trimming took 0 bases from V and 7 from J, leaving 15 bases between them. Germline V gene data show CDR1 as LGHNA and CDR2 as YSLEER. Broader study findings: Common viral pathogens seemed to be connected with several of the most significant clusters, according to a later analysis.

Of note for this clone: The antigen remains undetermined.

The clonotype was recovered from a male donor in good health and CMV-seropositive. The sequenced sample was PBMCs. The genes are TRBV4-3 and TRBJ2-5; D might be TRBD1 (6 bases). In nucleotides, the CDR3 is TGCGCCAGCAGCCAAGATTCAACCCTAGGGGGGACCCAGTACTTC. This codes for CASSQDSTLGGTQYF.